The next 19 T cell receptor beta chains were all read from a single sample in a study of early T cells in non-severe SARS-CoV-2 infection. TCRdb ran MiXCR on the 5' RACE reads and lists one entry per CDR3 protein. The sample lists just under 65,000 distinct CDR3 sequences, 7.5% to 9% occurring once. The sample here was whole blood, taken at baseline. These receptors were obtained from an adult who was a healthcare worker with PCR-confirmed SARS-CoV-2 infection or an uninfected control (not recorded which).

A word on this clonotype: A read error may be the cause here, since a much bigger clone is one base away. V is TRBV28 and J is TRBJ2-7; D gene ambiguous. The germline CDR1 and CDR2 sequences are MDHEN and SYDVKM. The CDR3 has 18 amino acids. CDR3 in amino acids: CTSSLFGMSAGSSYEQYF. In DNA form, the CDR3 reads TGTACCAGCAGTTTATTTGGGATGAGTGCAGGTAGCTCCTACGAGCAGTACTTC.

The gene calls are TRBV20-1 and TRBJ2-2, with 12 positions matching TRBD2. With 0 bases clipped from V and 4 bases from J, the junction kept 12 bases outside the gene matches. There are 19 residues in the CDR3. In germline, CDR1 is DFQATT, CDR2 SNEGSKA (reference sequence). CDR3 protein: CSARDLRLAGASGTGELFF. The DNA of the CDR3 is TGCAGTGCTAGAGATCTCCGACTAGCGGGAGCGTCGGGCACCGGGGAGCTGTTTTTT.

This clonotype was found many times. This sequence joins TRBV29-1 and TRBJ2-7; D gene uncertain. The germline V and J ends were trimmed by 3 bases and 6 bases, with 12 bases remaining between them. CDR1 and CDR2 from the germline V gene are SQVTM and ANQGSEA. The CDR3 spans 12 residues. For the CDR3, the DNA is TGCAGCGTTGAGGGCTCTGAGATCGAGCAGTACTTC. It is translated as CSVEGSEIEQYF.

J is TRBJ2-1 and V is TRBV11-2; 7 bases are a match to TRBD2. V shed 8 bases, J shed 0 bases, and the junction held 10 bases outside the gene matches. Germline CDR1 SGHAT, CDR2 FQNNGV. CDR3 length: 16 amino acids. Here the CDR3 reads CASGGPSGSSYNEQFF. In DNA form, the CDR3 reads TGTGCCAGCGGAGGGCCTAGCGGAAGCTCCTACAATGAGCAGTTCTTC. Full variable domain (outside the CDR3, taken from reference TRBV11-2 and TRBJ2-1): EAGVAQSPRYKIIEKRQSVAFWCNPISGHATLYWYQQILGQGPKLLIQFQNNGVVDDSQLPKDRFSAERLKGVDSTLKIQPAKLEDSAVYLCASGGPSGSSYNEQFFGPGTRLTVL.

The chain employs TRBV5-1 and TRBJ1-1; D is ambiguous. V lost 4 bases and J 1 base, leaving 8 bases between the germline ends. The CDR3 extends over 13 amino acids. Germline V gene sequence: CDR1 SGHRS, CDR2 YFSETQ. The CDR3 loop is CASSVDGNTEAFF. DNA of the CDR3: TGCGCCAGCAGCGTCGACGGGAACACTGAAGCTTTCTTT. Looking up the rest from reference TRBV5-1 and TRBJ1-1 gives the full variable domain: KAGVTQTPRYLIKTRGQQVTLSCSPISGHRSVSWYQQTPGQGLQFLFEYFSETQRNKGNFPGRFSGRQFSNSRSEMNVSTLELGDSALYLCASSVDGNTEAFFGQGTRLTVV.

This clonotype was seen a handful of times. The chain carries TRBV4-1 and TRBJ2-1, with 12 nucleotides matching TRBD2. The CDR3 is 15 amino acids. Germline CDR1 reads MGHRA; CDR2 reads YSYEKL. V lost 4 bases and J lost 8; bases outside the gene matches: 6. In DNA, the CDR3 is TGCGCCAGCAGCCCCACTAGCGGGAGGAGGGATGAGCAGTTCTTC. Translated, it gives CASSPTSGRRDEQFF.

This clonotype occurred many times. The chain links TRBV24-1 to TRBJ2-1, with 8 nucleotides matching TRBD2. The germline V gene encodes CDR1 KGHDR and CDR2 SFDVKD. The CDR3 extends over 14 amino acids. Trimming removed 9 bases from V and 5 bases from J; junction bases left unmatched: 8. The CDR3 nucleotides are TGTGCCACCCTTAGCGGGAACGGAGACAATGAGCAGTTCTTC. It codes for CATLSGNGDNEQFF.

The chain links TRBV27 to TRBJ2-7; D is ambiguous. The CDR3 runs 12 residues. With 4 bases removed from V and 5 bases from J, the gap between germline ends came to 9 bases. The germline gives CDR1 MNHEY, CDR2 SMNVEV (reference sequence). In DNA form, the CDR3 reads TGTGCCAGCAGTTCGACTCATGACGAGCAGTACTTC. Translation: CASSSTHDEQYF.

This clonotype was seen at least ten times. This chain joins TRBV6-1 and TRBJ1-1; TRBD1 aligns across 7 bases. The CDR3 consists of 16 residues. Germline V gene lookup returns CDR1 MNHNS and CDR2 SASEGT. V shed 7 bases and J 0 bases; nucleotides not matched to a gene: 11. This CDR3 reads CASIRTGQGVNTEAFF. In nucleotides, the CDR3 is TGTGCCAGCATCCGGACAGGCCAGGGGGTGAACACTGAAGCTTTCTTT.

This clonotype was recorded a few times. V gene TRBV7-6 combines with J gene TRBJ2-7, with a weak D call TRBD2 (6 bases). The V gene lost 1 base and the J gene lost 5 bases, with 15 bases spanning the gap. This CDR3 region has 15 residues. Germline loops: CDR1 SGHVS, CDR2 FNYEAQ. CDR3 sequence: CASSLGGDVTHEQYF. As DNA, the CDR3 is TGTGCCAGCAGCTTAGGGGGGGATGTTACCCACGAGCAGTACTTC. Full variable domain (missing parts from reference TRBV7-6 and TRBJ2-7): GAGVSQSPRYKVTKRGQDVALRCDPISGHVSLYWYRQALGQGPEFLTYFNYEAQQDKSGLPNDRFSAERPEGSISTLTIQRTEQRDSAMYRCASSLGGDVTHEQYFGPGTRLTVT.

The table lists this clonotype with many counts. The chain uses TRBV2 and TRBJ2-3, with 10 bases that match TRBD2. Germline CDR1 is SNHLY and CDR2 is FYNNEI. The CDR3 is made up of 16 amino acids. The junction had 10 bases not matched to a gene; V was cut back by 2 bases and J by 8 bases. The CDR3 nucleotides are TGTGCCAGCAGTGAAAGTGGCCGACTAGCGGGTGGTACGCAGTATTTT. Amino acids: CASSESGRLAGGTQYF.

The table lists this clonotype with a few counts. The V and J genes are TRBV3-1 and TRBJ2-5; D may be TRBD2 (5 bases). V lost 6 bases to trimming and J lost 2 bases, with 10 bases between them. The V gene's germline CDR1 is LGHDT and CDR2 YNNKEL (reference sequence). This CDR3 contains 13 residues. The CDR3 bases are TGTGCCAGCAGAATACTAGAACAAGAGACCCAGTACTTC. It specifies CASRILEQETQYF.

The chain recombines TRBV11-2 with TRBJ1-2; D is possibly TRBD1 (5 bases). The germline V gene encodes CDR1 SGHAT and CDR2 FQNNGV. The V gene lost 4 bases and the J gene lost 2 bases, with 14 bases spanning the gap. The CDR3 contains 15 residues. The CDR3 region has the DNA TGTGCCAGCAGCTGGGGCCCCGTGGAGAACTATGGCTACACCTTC. It translates to CASSWGPVENYGYTF. Full variable domain (outside the CDR3, taken from reference TRBV11-2 and TRBJ1-2): EAGVAQSPRYKIIEKRQSVAFWCNPISGHATLYWYQQILGQGPKLLIQFQNNGVVDDSQLPKDRFSAERLKGVDSTLKIQPAKLEDSAVYLCASSWGPVENYGYTFGSGTRLTVV.

A few counts support this clonotype. J is TRBJ2-7 and V is TRBV7-2, with 7 bases matching TRBD1. Germline values: CDR1 SGHTA, CDR2 FQGNSA. This CDR3 has 14 amino acids. V trimming: 5 bases; J trimming: 3 bases; junction bases outside the gene matches: 7. The CDR3 loop reads CASSRDRAGYEQYF. The CDR3 nucleotides read TGTGCCAGCAGCAGAGACAGGGCGGGCTACGAGCAGTACTTC.

The chain has TRBV20-1 and TRBJ1-5, with D perhaps TRBD1 (5 bases). The CDR3 is 14 residues long. The germline CDR1 and CDR2 sequences are DFQATT and SNEGSKA (reference sequence). The V end was cut by 0 bases, the J end by 4 bases, with 10 bases between. The CDR3 loop reads CSARDLRANQPQHF. DNA of the CDR3: TGCAGTGCTAGAGATCTCAGGGCAAATCAGCCCCAGCATTTT.

This clonotype was found many times. The chain couples TRBV6-1 to TRBJ2-3, with TRBD2 identical over 11 bases. The junction had 13 bases not matched to a gene; V was cut back by 2 bases and J by 6 bases. Germline V lookup: CDR1 MNHNS, CDR2 SASEGT. CDR3 length: 18 amino acids. DNA of the CDR3: TGTGCCAGCAGTGAATCCCCGACGGGACTAGCGGTATCGGATACGCAGTATTTT. Translation gives CASSESPTGLAVSDTQYF.

Many counts were recorded for this clonotype. The gene calls are TRBV14 and TRBJ2-1; perhaps TRBD2 as D (6 bases). The germline V gene encodes CDR1 SGHDN and CDR2 FVKESK. The V and J ends lost 0 bases and 9 bases respectively, with 9 bases between them. The CDR3 has 13 residues. The CDR3 DNA follows: TGTGCCAGCAGCCAAGATCGCGGGACTGAGCAGTTCTTC. The encoded protein is CASSQDRGTEQFF.

V usage is TRBV11-2 and J usage is TRBJ2-1; the match to TRBD2 covers 9 bases. Germline V gene data show CDR1 as SGHAT and CDR2 as FQNNGV. The V segment lost 4 bases and the J segment 7 bases; nucleotides outside the gene matches: 14. The CDR3 spans 17 residues. The CDR3 DNA follows: TGTGCCAGCAGCTGGTGGAGGGGACTAGCCCCCCGGAATGAGCAGTTCTTC. Translated: CASSWWRGLAPRNEQFF.

Many counts were recorded for this clonotype. The gene calls are TRBV7-3 and TRBJ2-4; weak D call: TRBD1 (5 bases). The germline gives CDR1 SGHTA, CDR2 FQGTGA. This CDR3 is built from 16 residues. The V gene lost 2 bases and the J gene lost 5 bases, with 16 bases spanning the gap. The CDR3 sequence: CASSLVGAVRQNIQYF. CDR3 coding DNA: TGTGCCAGCAGCTTAGTTGGGGCAGTTCGTCAAAACATTCAGTACTTC. The whole variable domain, filled in from reference TRBV7-3 and TRBJ2-4, reads GAGVSQTPSNKVTEKGKYVELRCDPISGHTALYWYRQSLGQGPEFLIYFQGTGAADDSGLPNDRFFAVRPEGSVSTLKIQRTERGDSAVYLCASSLVGAVRQNIQYFGAGTRLSVL.